The 10 T cell receptor beta chains reported below all come from one sample, sequenced in a study of post-analysis software for immune sequencing data. The TCR beta cDNA libraries contained unique molecular identifiers. MiXCR was run by TCRdb on the PCR reads, yielding one entry per CDR3 protein. The sample consists of around 260,000 distinct CDR3 sequences, 30% to 45% of them appearing once. Whole-study findings and limits: Relative to controls, patients had a few TRBV segments at higher frequency, with TRBV5-6, TRBV5-1 and TRBV20-1 among these.

No antigen has been identified for these receptors. The sample taken for sequencing was blood. These receptors originate from a girl aged 5-17 years with multiple sclerosis.

Remarks on this clonotype: The junction shows a germline mismatch at one end, possibly a read error. The chain couples TRBV24-1 to TRBJ2-5; 12 nucleotides line up with TRBD2. The CDR3 is 19 residues long. In germline, CDR1 is KGHDR, CDR2 SFDVKD. Here the CDR3 reads CTTSDPGLAGGPDWKTQYF. CDR3 nucleotides: TGTACCACCAGTGATCCGGGTCTAGCGGGAGGGCCCGACTGGAAGACCCAGTACTTC.

This clonotype was recorded only once. This may be a read error: a much more frequent sequence differs by one nucleotide. The chain combines TRBV28 with TRBJ2-5; D may be TRBD2 (5 bases). CDR3 length equals 14 residues. Germline V gene data show CDR1 as MDHEN and CDR2 as SYDVKM. V was cut by 3 bases and J by 6 bases, with 14 bases left in between. DNA for the CDR3: TGTGCCAGCAGTTTGACACGGGGAAGGAAGACCCAGTACTTC. This gives the protein CASSLTRGRKTQYF.

Notes on this clonotype: It may be a read error: a sequence one base away is much more abundant. This rearrangement joins TRBV27 to TRBJ2-1; 9 nucleotides align to TRBD1. CDR1 is MNHEY, CDR2 SMNVEV, per germline (reference sequence). V shed 8 bases, J shed 6 bases, and the junction held 11 bases outside the gene matches. The CDR3 covers 15 residues. CDR3 protein: CASGTGTGTVNEQFF. Written as DNA, the CDR3 is TGTGCCAGCGGTACCGGGACAGGGACCGTCAATGAGCAGTTCTTC.

This clonotype has only a few counts. The chain couples TRBV12-5 to TRBJ1-5; TRBD1 agrees at 9 bases. Germline trimming cut 2 bases from V and 2 bases from J; bases unmatched to any gene: 10. This CDR3 is 18 amino acids long. CDR1 is LGHNT, CDR2 FRNRAP, per germline. DNA for the CDR3: TGTGCTAGTGGTTTGCCTCGGGACAGGGATGGTTGCAATCAGCCCCAGCATTTT. Protein sequence: CASGLPRDRDGCNQPQHF.

This clonotype appeared many times. The rearrangement uses TRBV7-2 and TRBJ1-6; tentatively, D is TRBD1 (5 bases). CDR1 and CDR2 (germline): SGHTA, FQGNSA. This CDR3 is built from 18 residues. Deletions cut 3 bases from V and 0 bases from J, with 15 bases between. The CDR3, as DNA: TGTGCCAGCAGCTTTTCCCCGACAGACCCCTCCTATAATTCACCCCTCCACTTT. Amino acid sequence: CASSFSPTDPSYNSPLHF. The variable domain in full, with the rest retrieved from reference TRBV7-2 and TRBJ1-6, is GAGVSQSPSNKVTEKGKDVELRCDPISGHTALYWYRQSLGQGLEFLIYFQGNSAPDKSGLPSDRFSAERTGGSVSTLTIQRTQQEDSAVYLCASSFSPTDPSYNSPLHFGNGTRLTVT.

This clonotype was recorded at least ten times. The chain has TRBV20-1 and TRBJ2-1; 11 bases are a match to TRBD2. The germline V gene encodes CDR1 DFQATT and CDR2 SNEGSKA (reference sequence). CDR3 size: 14 residues. Trimming at V came to 0 bases and at J to 9 bases, leaving 4 bases not matched to a gene. The CDR3 region is CSARDTSGRVEQFF. As DNA, the CDR3 is TGCAGTGCTAGAGATACTAGCGGGAGAGTTGAGCAGTTCTTC.

This sequence joins TRBV7-3 and TRBJ2-1; TRBD2 agrees at 14 bases. The germline V gene encodes CDR1 SGHTA and CDR2 FQGTGA. This CDR3 has 17 residues. The V segment lost 1 base and the J segment 7 bases; nucleotides outside the gene matches: 6. This CDR3 is CASSLRTSGGSRNEQFF. As DNA, the CDR3 is TGTGCCAGCAGCTTAAGGACTAGCGGGGGGAGTAGGAATGAGCAGTTCTTC.

J is TRBJ1-4 and V is TRBV28, with D possibly TRBD1 on 5 matching bases. Per germline, CDR1 MDHEN and CDR2 SYDVKM. The CDR3 spans 14 residues. Trimming pared 1 base from V and 5 bases from J, leaving 8 bases between. For the CDR3, the DNA is TGTGCCAGCAGTTTATCCGGGGGAAATGAAAAACTGTTTTTT. Translated: CASSLSGGNEKLFF.

The chain combines TRBV20-1 with TRBJ1-5; 12 positions match TRBD1. Germline values: CDR1 DFQATT, CDR2 SNEGSKA (reference sequence). The CDR3 spans 15 residues. The V and J ends lost 2 bases and 5 bases, in that order; junction bases with no gene match: 4. CDR3 amino acids: CSARRGTGGDQPQHF. DNA of the CDR3: TGCAGTGCTAGACGCGGGACAGGGGGCGATCAGCCCCAGCATTTT.

This clonotype showed up many times. This chain connects TRBV7-8 to TRBJ1-1, with D unresolved. The CDR3 is 15 residues long. V was shortened by 4 bases and J by 4 bases, with 16 bases between the two germline ends. Germline V gene data show CDR1 as SGHVS and CDR2 as FQNEAQ. CDR3 sequence (DNA): TGTGCCAGCAGCTCCACCCTAGGTCGAGGCACTGAAGCTTTCTTT. Translated: CASSSTLGRGTEAFF.